This TCR beta chain derives from a study of cytomegalovirus exposure and HLA in healthy donors. Looking at the study overall: The 100 to 150 validation repertoires matched the roughly 700 first-cohort repertoires in platform, a later analysis reported. Whole-study results and caveats: A few chains tied to CMV proved CMV antigen-specific in vitro. Listed as cytomegalovirus-associated were 170 or so TCR beta chains.

The table came from immunoSEQ multiplex PCR; TCRdb's copy has only in-frame clones and leaves some out. The repertoire holds about 240,000 clones, with 85% to 90% as singletons. The CDR3 covers 13 residues. Trimming stripped 6 bases from V and 2 bases from J, with 10 bases between. CDR1 and CDR2 from the germline V gene are MDHEN and SYDVKM. With regard to this clone: Its antigen is currently unknown.

Material: PBMCs. The chain links TRBV28 to TRBJ1-2; no reliable D call. The origin of this receptor is a man in his late teens or twenties in good health and CMV-seronegative. The CDR3 sequence: CASRSWENYGYTF. In nucleotides, the CDR3 is TGTGCCAGCAGATCCTGGGAGAACTATGGCTACACCTTC.